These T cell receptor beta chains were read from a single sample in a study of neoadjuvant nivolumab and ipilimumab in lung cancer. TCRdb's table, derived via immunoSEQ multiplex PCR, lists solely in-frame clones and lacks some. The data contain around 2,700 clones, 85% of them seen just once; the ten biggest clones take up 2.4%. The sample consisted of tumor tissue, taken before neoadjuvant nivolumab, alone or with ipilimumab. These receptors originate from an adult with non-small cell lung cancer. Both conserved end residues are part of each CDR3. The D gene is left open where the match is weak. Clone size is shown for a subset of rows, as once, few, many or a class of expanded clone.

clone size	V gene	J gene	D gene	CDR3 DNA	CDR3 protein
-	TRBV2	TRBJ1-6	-	TGTGCCAGCAGACTCCAACACGACGGTCCTTCACCCCTCCACTTT	CASRLQHDGPSPLHF
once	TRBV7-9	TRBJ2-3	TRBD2	TGTGCCAGCCGTCGGGGCGGGAGCGCAGATACGCAGTATTTT	CASRRGGSADTQYF
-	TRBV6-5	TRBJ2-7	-	TGTGCCAGCAGGGATGCGTCCTACGAGCAGTACTTC	CASRDASYEQYF
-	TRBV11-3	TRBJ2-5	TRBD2	TGTGCCAGCAGCTTAGGTAGCGGGAGTACGGAGACCCAGTACTTC	CASSLGSGSTETQYF
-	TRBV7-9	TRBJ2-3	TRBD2	TGTGCCAGCAGACCTAAAACTAGCGGGATTCCAGATACGCAGTATTTT	CASRPKTSGIPDTQYF
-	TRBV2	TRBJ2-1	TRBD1	TGTGCCAGCAGTAGACAGGGGGCTAATCCTCGCAATGAGCAGTTCTTC	CASSRQGANPRNEQFF
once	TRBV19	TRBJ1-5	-	TGTGCCAGTAGTATTACCCACCCGTATAGCAATCAGCCCCAGCATTTT	CASSITHPYSNQPQHF
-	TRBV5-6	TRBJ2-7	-	TGTGCCAGCAGCCCGTCACAGGGTTACGAGCAGTACTTC	CASSPSQGYEQYF
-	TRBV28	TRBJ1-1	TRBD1	TGTGCCAGCAGCCCCCTGGCGGGACAGGGAAGAACTGAAGCTTTCTTT	CASSPLAGQGRTEAFF
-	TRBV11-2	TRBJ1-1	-	TGTGCCAGCAGCTTTTCAGGGAACACTGAAGCTTTCTTT	CASSFSGNTEAFF
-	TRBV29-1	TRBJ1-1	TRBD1	TGCAGCGTCCTAACAGACAGGGGGCGAGCTTTCTTT	CSVLTDRGRAFF
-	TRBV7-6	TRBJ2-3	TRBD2	TGTGCCAGCAGCCATTGGGGGGGGACGCAGTATTTT	CASSHWGGTQYF
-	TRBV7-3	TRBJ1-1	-	TGTGCCAGCAGCTCGGGACGGAGGAACACTGAAGCTTTCTTT	CASSSGRRNTEAFF
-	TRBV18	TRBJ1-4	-	TGTGCCAGCTCACTCGTAGCCGGGACGGAGAATGAAAAACTGTTTTTT	CASSLVAGTENEKLFF
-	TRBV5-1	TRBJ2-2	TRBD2	TGCGCCAGCAGCTCAGGACTAGCGGTTTCCAACACCGGGGAGCTGTTTTTT	CASSSGLAVSNTGELFF
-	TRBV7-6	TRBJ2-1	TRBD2	TGTGCCAGCAGCTCCCCGCCTAGCGGGAAGAACCATGAGCAGTTCTTC	CASSSPPSGKNHEQFF
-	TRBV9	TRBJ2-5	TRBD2	TGTGCCAGCAGCCCTGGACTAGCGGGGTCGTACCAAGAGACCCAGTACTTC	CASSPGLAGSYQETQYF
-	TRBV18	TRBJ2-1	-	TGTGCCAGCTCTCCCACCCACAATGAGCAGTTCTTC	CASSPTHNEQFF
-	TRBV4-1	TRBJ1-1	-	TGCGCCAGCAGCCCCCGAGGGCCTGAAGCGAACACTGAAGCTTTCTTT	CASSPRGPEANTEAFF
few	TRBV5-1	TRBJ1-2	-	TGCGCCAGCAGCTTGGGGGGAACAGCTAACTATGGCTACACCTTC	CASSLGGTANYGYTF
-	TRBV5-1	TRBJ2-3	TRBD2	TGCGCCAGCAGGTTAGCGGGAGCGCAGGCAGATACGCAGTATTTT	CASRLAGAQADTQYF
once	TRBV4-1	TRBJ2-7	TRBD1	TGCGCCAGCAGCCAAGTGCAGGGGGTCTACGAGCAGTACTTC	CASSQVQGVYEQYF
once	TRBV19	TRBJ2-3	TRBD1	TGTGCCAGTAGGGAGACAGGGGGGACAGATACGCAGTATTTT	CASRETGGTDTQYF
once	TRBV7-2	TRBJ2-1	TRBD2	TGTGCCAGCAGCTTAGAGGCTAGCGGGAGCAATGAGCAGTTCTTC	CASSLEASGSNEQFF
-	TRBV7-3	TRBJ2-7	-	TGTGCCAGCAGCTTAAAGGAAGCCTACGAGCAGTACTTC	CASSLKEAYEQYF
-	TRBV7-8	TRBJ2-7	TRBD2	TGTGCCAGCAGCTTAGGGACTAGGGGTGACGAGCAGTACTTC	CASSLGTRGDEQYF
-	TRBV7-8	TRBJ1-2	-	TGTGCCAGCAGCTTAGCGAAAGGGCAGGGAGGCTACACCTTC	CASSLAKGQGGYTF
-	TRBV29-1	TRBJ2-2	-	TGCAGCGGTTGTTTTGGAGGGGCCACCGGGGAGCTGTTTTTT	CSGCFGGATGELFF
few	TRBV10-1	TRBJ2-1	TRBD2	TGCGCCAGCAGTGAAGCGACTAGCGGGAGTAATGAGCAGTTCTTC	CASSEATSGSNEQFF
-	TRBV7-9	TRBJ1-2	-	TGTGCCAGCAGCCCGAGCTGGGACCCAGGAAAAGGCTACACCTTC	CASSPSWDPGKGYTF
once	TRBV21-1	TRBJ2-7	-	TGTGCCAGCAGCAACTCCAGGGAGAACGAGCAGTACTTC	CASSNSRENEQYF
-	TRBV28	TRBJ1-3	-	TGTGCCAGCAGTTTTGGGGCGGGTGTAGTCTCTGGAAACACCATATATTTT	CASSFGAGVVSGNTIYF
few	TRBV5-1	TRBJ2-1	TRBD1	TGCGCCAGCAGCTTGGGGACAGGGCGGAACAATGAGCAGTTCTTC	CASSLGTGRNNEQFF
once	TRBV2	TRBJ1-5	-	TGTGCCAGCAGTGTAGGCCAGTTTAATCAGCCCCAGCATTTT	CASSVGQFNQPQHF
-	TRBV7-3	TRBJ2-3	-	TGTGCCAGCGGCGAGAACACAGATACGCAGTATTTT	CASGENTDTQYF
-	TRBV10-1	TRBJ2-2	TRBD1	TGCGCCAGCAGCCGGGACAGGGGAACCGGGGAGCTGTTTTTT	CASSRDRGTGELFF
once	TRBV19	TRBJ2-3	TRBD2	TGTGCCAGTAGTATAATGGCGGGAGCAGGAACAGATACGCAGTATTTT	CASSIMAGAGTDTQYF
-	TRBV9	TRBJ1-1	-	TGTGCCAGCAGCGTAGGCTTAGGAGGGAGGTACACTGAAGCTTTCTTT	CASSVGLGGRYTEAFF
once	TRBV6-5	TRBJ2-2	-	TGTGCCAGCAAGAGAATCGCCGGGAGTAAGGGGGAGCTGTTTTTT	CASKRIAGSKGELFF
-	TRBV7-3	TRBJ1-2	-	TGTGCCAGCAGCTTAACAGGGGGTGGCGGTGGCTACACCTTC	CASSLTGGGGGYTF
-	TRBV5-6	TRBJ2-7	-	TGTGCCAGCAGCTTTCGTAGCAGGTCCTACGAGCAGTACTTC	CASSFRSRSYEQYF
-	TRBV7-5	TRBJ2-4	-	TGTGTCAGAAGCTTAGAGCGGACAGCCAAAAACATTCAGTACTTC	CVRSLERTAKNIQYF